This paragraph covers one TCR beta chain sequence. The PCR made use of 60 Vbeta and 13 Jbeta primers. Produced via immunoSEQ multiplex PCR; TCRdb's table is partial and in-frame only. The sample carries about 200,000 clones, roughly 80% recorded once. V gave up 6 bases and J gave up 4 bases, with 9 bases separating them. The germline V gene encodes CDR1 MNHEY and CDR2 SMNVEV (reference sequence). The CDR3 is 13 amino acids. This entry comes from a study of cytomegalovirus exposure and HLA in healthy donors. This TCR was recovered from a woman aged 18-29 years in good health and CMV-seronegative. The sample comprised PBMCs. This chain links TRBV27 with TRBJ2-2, with D unresolved. The CDR3 loop is CASSPTITGELFF. In DNA form, the CDR3 reads TGTGCCAGCAGCCCTACCATCACCGGGGAGCTGTTTTTT.